One and the same sample provided the 21 T cell receptor beta chains below, sequenced in a study of identifying expanded T cells in peripheral blood. Generated by immunoSEQ multiplex PCR, the TCRdb table keeps only in-frame clones and is missing some. The sample shows about 130,000 clones, approximately 86% of them seen only once. The specimen sequenced was blood. These TCRs come from a person between 18 and 70 years old in good health.

The chain is built from TRBV28 and TRBJ2-5; 7 bases match TRBD1. The CDR3 length is 15 residues. Trimming at V came to 5 bases and at J to 2 bases, leaving 8 bases not matched to a gene. Germline V gene lookup returns CDR1 MDHEN and CDR2 SYDVKM. CDR3 loop: CASSLRGQLQETQYF. The CDR3 nucleotides read TGTGCCAGCAGTCTCCGGGGACAGCTACAAGAGACCCAGTACTTC.

This rearrangement joins TRBV5-1 to TRBJ2-2; 12 nucleotides align to TRBD2. Germline lookup yields CDR1 SGHRS and CDR2 YFSETQ. The junction had 9 bases not matched to a gene; V was cut back by 2 bases and J by 10 bases. This CDR3 is built from 16 residues. The CDR3 region has the DNA TGCGCCAGCAGCTTAGGGGCTAGCGGGGGGGCCGAGGAGCTGTTTTTT. Residues: CASSLGASGGAEELFF.

This clone was seen only a few times. The V gene is TRBV5-1, the J gene TRBJ1-2; D is possibly TRBD1 (6 bases). CDR1 and CDR2 (germline): SGHRS, YFSETQ. The CDR3 contains 14 residues. The V end lost 3 bases, the J end lost 4 bases, and 13 bases lay between the germline ends. CDR3 protein: CASSSAQGLYGYTF. The CDR3 region has the DNA TGCGCCAGCAGCTCGGCACAGGGCCTCTATGGCTACACCTTC.

This chain joins TRBV5-8 and TRBJ2-7, with no clear D. V lost 4 bases, J lost 2 bases, and 19 bases lay in between. The CDR3 sequence is 16 residues long. CDR1 SGHTS and CDR2 YDEGEE come from the germline V gene. CDR3 amino acids: CASSQDGERRAYEQYF. Written as DNA, the CDR3 is TGTGCCAGCAGCCAAGACGGAGAGAGACGGGCCTACGAGCAGTACTTC. The full variable domain, completed using reference TRBV5-8 and TRBJ2-7, is EAGVTQSPTHLIKTRGQQATLRCSPISGHTSVYWYQQALGLGLQFLLWYDEGEERNRGNFPPRFSGRQFPNYSSELNVNALELEDSALYLCASSQDGERRAYEQYFGPGTRLTVT.

The J gene is TRBJ1-4, the V gene TRBV5-6; D not resolved. Germline values: CDR1 SGHDT, CDR2 YYEEEE. This CDR3 region has 14 residues. Trimming left V 1 base short and J 2 bases short, with 6 bases between. The DNA of the CDR3 is TGTGCCAGCAGCTTGTATGGGACTAATGAAAAACTGTTTTTT. Residues: CASSLYGTNEKLFF.

The chain has TRBV7-9 and TRBJ2-5; 9 bases line up with TRBD2. Trimming took 7 bases from V and 5 from J; bases not matched to a gene: 17. The CDR3 loop spans 17 amino acids. Looked up from germline, CDR1 is SEHNR and CDR2 is FQNEAQ (reference sequence). The DNA of the CDR3 is TGTGCCAGCACCCTGAGTGCGGGCGGGGGGGCCCGGGAGACCCAGTACTTC. This translates into CASTLSAGGGARETQYF.

This chain joins TRBV19 and TRBJ1-1; D gene uncertain. Looked up from germline, CDR1 is LNHDA and CDR2 is SQIVND (reference sequence). The CDR3 covers 12 residues. V was shortened by 7 bases and J by 1 base, with 7 bases between the two germline ends. The DNA of the CDR3 is TGTGCCAGTACGGCGGCGAACACTGAAGCTTTCTTT. Its protein is CASTAANTEAFF.

The V call is TRBV9, the J call TRBJ2-2, with 10 nucleotides matching TRBD2. Trimming removed 4 bases from V and 7 bases from J; junction bases left unmatched: 13. CDR1 is SGDLS and CDR2 is YYNGEE in the germline V gene. The CDR3 has 17 amino acids. CDR3 amino acids: CASSPPKKRGGVGELFF. The CDR3 nucleotides are TGTGCCAGCAGCCCACCAAAGAAGCGGGGGGGCGTCGGGGAGCTGTTTTTT.

J is TRBJ2-1 and V is TRBV6-6; 11 positions match TRBD1. The germline CDR1 and CDR2 sequences are MNHNY and SVGAGI (reference sequence). The CDR3 covers 15 residues. Trimming removed 6 bases from V and 6 bases from J; junction bases left unmatched: 7. The CDR3 loop reads CASRYRDRGGNEQFF. DNA for the CDR3: TGTGCCAGCAGGTATCGGGACAGGGGGGGCAATGAGCAGTTCTTC.

This clone has a single count. The genes are TRBV5-1 and TRBJ1-1; the D is unclear. The CDR3 is 14 amino acids. Trimming stripped 0 bases from V and 1 base from J, with 7 bases between. CDR1 is SGHRS and CDR2 is YFSETQ in the germline V gene. The CDR3 nucleotides are TGCGCCAGCAGCTTGGGGGTGGCGAACACTGAAGCTTTCTTT. As protein: CASSLGVANTEAFF.

This chain connects TRBV6-5 to TRBJ2-3; D ambiguous. Germline V CDR1 and CDR2: MNHEY, SVGAGI. Trimming left V 0 bases short and J 4 bases short, with 11 bases between. The CDR3 has 15 amino acids. The CDR3 sequence: CASSYSANRADTQYF. As DNA, the CDR3 is TGTGCCAGCAGTTACTCAGCGAACCGGGCAGATACGCAGTATTTT.

This sequence joins TRBV18 and TRBJ2-1; TRBD1 aligns across 10 bases. CDR3 length: 17 residues. Germline V gene data show CDR1 as KGHSH and CDR2 as LQKENI. The ends lost 0 bases at V and 6 bases at J; junction bases unmatched: 8. The CDR3 nucleotides read TGTGCCAGCTCACCACCGCTAGGGACAGGGGTCGCCAATGAGCAGTTCTTC. Translating it yields CASSPPLGTGVANEQFF.

The count of this clone is one. The chain couples TRBV5-1 to TRBJ2-7; D might be TRBD1 (6 bases). V gave up 0 bases and J gave up 0 bases, with 7 bases separating them. The CDR3 consists of 14 residues. The V gene's germline CDR1 is SGHRS and CDR2 YFSETQ. The CDR3 region has the DNA TGCGCCAGCAGCTTGGGGACAGCCTCCTACGAGCAGTACTTC. This encodes CASSLGTASYEQYF.

The rearrangement uses TRBV7-2 and TRBJ1-2; 7 positions agree with TRBD1. The CDR3 is 15 residues long. Germline trimming cut 1 base from V and 3 bases from J; bases unmatched to any gene: 5. Per germline, CDR1 SGHTA and CDR2 FQGNSA. The CDR3 region has the DNA TGTGCCAGCAGCTTAGATAAGGGGGCAGACTATGGCTACACCTTC. It is translated as CASSLDKGADYGYTF.

This chain uses TRBV11-1 with TRBJ2-5, with D possibly TRBD2 on 6 matching bases. There are 15 residues in the CDR3. From germline, CDR1 is SGHAT and CDR2 FQDESV (reference sequence). Trimming left V 5 bases short and J 6 bases short, with 19 bases between. CDR3 sequence: CASSPAAGIGKTQYF. Here the CDR3 DNA reads TGTGCCAGCAGCCCGGCCGCGGGAATCGGAAAGACCCAGTACTTC.

The genes are TRBV6-1 and TRBJ2-3; no clear D. The CDR3 has 13 amino acids. Germline CDR1 MNHNS, CDR2 SASEGT. Trimming took off 3 bases at V and 4 bases at J, with 8 bases between the two ends. Here the CDR3 reads CASSEPPADTQYF. CDR3 DNA sequence: TGTGCCAGCAGTGAGCCCCCAGCAGATACGCAGTATTTT.

The CDR3 loop reads CASSRGNSYNSPLHF. The CDR3 bases are TGTGCCAGTAGTAGGGGCAACTCCTATAATTCACCCCTCCACTTT. V gene TRBV19 combines with J gene TRBJ1-6; TRBD1 might be the D (5 bases). V was clipped by 4 bases and J by 0 bases, with 7 bases between them. The CDR3 covers 15 residues. Germline CDR1 LNHDA, CDR2 SQIVND (reference sequence).

A single count supports this clone. The chain employs TRBV18 and TRBJ2-1; TRBD2 might be the D (5 bases). CDR3 length: 16 residues. The V and J ends lost 2 bases and 0 bases respectively, with 11 bases between them. Germline-derived CDR1 and CDR2 are KGHSH and LQKENI. CDR3: CASSPLDSSSYNEQFF. CDR3 DNA: TGTGCCAGCTCACCATTGGACTCGAGCTCCTACAATGAGCAGTTCTTC.

This chain connects TRBV5-4 to TRBJ2-4; 10 bases are shared with TRBD1. The CDR3 covers 19 residues. Germline trimming cut 0 bases from V and 0 bases from J; bases unmatched to any gene: 9. Germline V gives CDR1 SGHNT, CDR2 YYREEE (reference sequence). CDR3 coding DNA: TGTGCCAGCAGCTTGGATCTGACAGGGGGCGCGATAGCCAAAAACATTCAGTACTTC. Translated, it gives CASSLDLTGGAIAKNIQYF.

This clone appeared a few times. At one end the junction does not follow the germline gene, possibly because of a read error. The chain uses TRBV7-9 and TRBJ1-2; D not certain. This CDR3 contains 14 residues. Germline-derived CDR1 and CDR2 are SEHNR and FQNEAQ (reference sequence). The CDR3, as DNA: TGTGCCAGCAGCGTAGCTACAGTGGTCTATGGCTACACCTTC. This codes for CASSVATVVYGYTF.

The V and J genes are TRBV4-2 and TRBJ2-3, with 11 bases aligning to TRBD2. Germline loops: CDR1 LGHNA, CDR2 YNFKEQ. The CDR3 is 16 residues long. V dropped 1 base and J dropped 3; count of bases not matched to a gene: 3. As DNA, the CDR3 is TGTGCCAGCAGCCAAGGGGGACTAGCGGTTACAGATACGCAGTATTTT. It yields the protein CASSQGGLAVTDTQYF.